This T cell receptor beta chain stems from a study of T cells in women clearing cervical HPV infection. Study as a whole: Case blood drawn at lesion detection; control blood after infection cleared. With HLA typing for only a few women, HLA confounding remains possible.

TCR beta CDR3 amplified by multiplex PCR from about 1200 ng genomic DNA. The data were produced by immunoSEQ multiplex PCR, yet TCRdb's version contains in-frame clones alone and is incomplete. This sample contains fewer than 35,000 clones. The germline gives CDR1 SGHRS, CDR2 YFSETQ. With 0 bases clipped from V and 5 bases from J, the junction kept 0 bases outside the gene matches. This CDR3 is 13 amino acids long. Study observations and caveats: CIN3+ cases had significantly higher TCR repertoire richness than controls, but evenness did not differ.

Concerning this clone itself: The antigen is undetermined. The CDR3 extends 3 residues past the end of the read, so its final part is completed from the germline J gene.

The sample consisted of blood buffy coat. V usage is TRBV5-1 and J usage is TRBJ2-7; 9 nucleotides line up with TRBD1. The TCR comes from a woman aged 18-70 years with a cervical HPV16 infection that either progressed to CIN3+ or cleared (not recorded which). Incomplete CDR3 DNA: TGCGCCAGCAGCTTGGACAGGGGGCACGAG. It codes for CASSLDRGHE. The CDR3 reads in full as CASSLDRGHEQYF.